This T cell receptor beta chain comes out of a study of vaccination and CD4 T cells after COVID-19. Points on this clonotype: The antigen remains unidentified.

Trimming took 4 bases from V and 4 from J, leaving 10 bases between them. CDR1 is DFQATT, CDR2 SNEGSKA, per germline (reference sequence). The CDR3 spans 12 residues. Treatment denoted: approximately nine-day PBMC culture with coronavirus spike peptide pools or control peptides (ViraFEST assay). Before TCRs were sequenced, ViraFEST expanded antigen-specific T cells with peptide pools. The Oncomine TCR Beta short-read assay was applied to DNA of cultured CD4+ T cells. In TCRdb, the PCR reads were re-called with MiXCR into one record per CDR3 protein. Found here are 15,000 to 20,000 distinct CDR3 sequences, 50% of them singletons; the top ten hold approximately 10%.

This chain links TRBV20-1 with TRBJ1-2; D remains ambiguous. The sequenced material came from CD4+ T cells from blood, cultured in vitro. This receptor was obtained from a human donor who had recovered from COVID-19. The CDR3 DNA is TGCAGTGCTAAGTGGCAGGCCTATGGCTACACCTTC. As protein: CSAKWQAYGYTF.